This TCR beta chain was documented in a study of blood T cell repertoires in COVID-19. The wider study: Samples of COVID-19 (acute and convalescent) were obtained from the United States, Italy and Spain. The cDNA or gDNA used as material had been derived from T cells, B-cell-depleted T cells, or PBMCs.

In the authors' workflow: For nucleated cells, counts were estimated from reference gene primer amplification. Repertoires were generated with immunoSEQ multiplex PCR, while TCRdb's copy carries only in-frame clones and drops some. The V and J calls and clone size were taken over from that table, and D and trimming were inferred from the DNA. Altogether under 200,000 clones are present, 84% being singletons, with the ten largest covering approximately 7.7%. Germline CDR1 is SGHTA and CDR2 is FQGNSA. Trimming stripped 2 bases from V and 2 bases from J, with 4 bases between. The CDR3 contains 13 residues.

Sample: peripheral blood. This clonotype originated in a man aged 40-55 years who had recovered from COVID-19. The chain recombines TRBV7-2 with TRBJ2-4; D not certain. CDR3 nucleotide sequence: TGTGCCAGCAGCTTAACTACCAAAAACATTCAGTACTTC. It encodes CASSLTTKNIQYF.